One sample yielded the 2 T cell receptor beta chains listed below, sequenced in a study of T cell responses to AZD1222 COVID-19 vaccine. The repertoire was sequenced with immunoSEQ multiplex PCR; TCRdb's copy has only in-frame clones and lacks some. The table records 180,000 or so clones, around 94% of them present only once. Here the sequenced sample was peripheral blood, taken on day 0 of AZD1222 vaccination. These receptors all come from an adult in good health.

The rearrangement joins TRBV9 to TRBJ2-7, with a possible D match to TRBD1 (6 bases). Trimming shortened V by 3 bases and J by 5 bases, and 12 bases separated the two germline ends. The CDR3 runs 13 residues. Germline lookup yields CDR1 SGDLS and CDR2 YYNGEE. The CDR3 DNA reads as TGTGCCAGCAGCGACCACAGGGCCCACGAGCAGTACTTC. Translated, it gives CASSDHRAHEQYF.

The chain uses TRBV6-5 and TRBJ1-1, with D tentatively TRBD1 (6 bases). The V and J ends lost 2 bases and 6 bases respectively, with 13 bases between them. The CDR3 spans 14 residues. CDR1 is MNHEY, CDR2 SVGAGI, per germline. This CDR3 is CASSYGIGGPEAFF. CDR3 DNA sequence: TGTGCCAGCAGTTACGGAATCGGGGGGCCTGAAGCTTTCTTT.